One and the same sample provided the 10 T cell receptor beta chains below, sequenced in a study of T cell repertoires in cytomegalovirus infection (dated by TCRdb to the late 2010s). TCRdb lists the instrument as Illumina HiSeq 1500. Using fastp trimming at Q25 and MiXCR clonotype assembly, TCRdb reanalyzed the public sequencing data and kept in-frame beta chains. When rows share a CDR3 protein, they turn into one entry using the most common DNA and genes. This sample lists about 830,000 distinct CDR3 sequences; about 31% were detected once. The ten biggest clones cover approximately 13% of the sample. These TCRs' antigens remain unknown. Read against the paper, the sample's treatment or condition label means: in vitro stimulation with specific CMV peptide epitopes to enrich CMV-specific T cells. Sequenced material: cultured CD8+ T cells from PBMCs, taken from culture after CMV antigen stimulation. The receptors shown here come from a human donor in good health (CMV status not recorded). Some clones in this sample may be carry-over from other donors' samples.

CDR3 sequence: CASRVRHLNSNQPQHF. CDR3 sequence (DNA): TGTGCCAGCAGGGTTAGACACCTAAATAGCAATCAGCCCCAGCATTTT. The chain recombines TRBV6-8 with TRBJ1-5; no clear D gene. The CDR3 length is 16 residues. CDR1 is MNHGY, CDR2 SAAAGT, per germline. Deletions cut 6 bases from V and 0 bases from J, with 15 bases between.

The genes are TRBV20-1 and TRBJ1-2; D is undetermined. V lost 3 bases and J lost 4, with 21 bases in between. Germline CDR1 reads DFQATT; CDR2 reads SNEGSKA (reference sequence). This CDR3 has 16 residues. The chain's CDR3 is CSASPPGLSRLYGYTF. CDR3 DNA sequence: TGCAGTGCTAGCCCGCCGGGTCTAAGTAGACTCTATGGCTACACCTTC.

This clonotype was seen only a few times. The J gene is TRBJ1-1, the V gene TRBV10-2; weak D call: TRBD1 (5 bases). Germline V CDR1 and CDR2: WSHSY, SAAADI. With 6 bases removed from V and 4 bases from J, the gap between germline ends came to 15 bases. The CDR3 is 14 amino acids. The CDR3 loop is CASSVGGGATEAFF. The CDR3 DNA is TGCGCCAGCAGCGTGGGGGGAGGGGCCACTGAAGCTTTCTTT.

V gene TRBV28 combines with J gene TRBJ1-2; the D gene is possibly TRBD1 (6 bases). Germline V gives CDR1 MDHEN, CDR2 SYDVKM. Trimming cost V 6 bases and J 3 bases, with 20 bases left between them. This CDR3 region has 16 residues. The CDR3 coding sequence is TGTGCCAGCAGCTGGACCGGGACAACTCTCTACTATGGCTACACCTTC. Its translation is CASSWTGTTLYYGYTF.

This clonotype was counted only a few times. V gene TRBV9 combines with J gene TRBJ2-1, with D tentatively TRBD2 (5 bases). Germline V gives CDR1 SGDLS, CDR2 YYNGEE. This CDR3 spans 12 amino acids. V lost 4 bases, J lost 12 bases, and 14 bases lay in between. CDR3 nucleotides: TGTGCCAGCAGCCGGGGAGAAGGGCCGCAGTTCTTC. This translates into CASSRGEGPQFF.

The V and J genes are TRBV27 and TRBJ1-6; perhaps TRBD1 as D (6 bases). This CDR3 has 14 amino acids. Between the trimmed V and J ends, which lost 4 bases and 8 bases, there was a span of 12 bases. The germline gives CDR1 MNHEY, CDR2 SMNVEV (reference sequence). The CDR3 DNA reads as TGTGCCAGCAGTTACAGGGCCCGAGATTCACCCCTCCACTTT. Residues: CASSYRARDSPLHF.

The chain uses TRBV7-9 and TRBJ1-5; a possible D gene is TRBD1 (5 bases). Germline CDR1 and CDR2: SEHNR and FQNEAQ (reference sequence). The CDR3 is made up of 15 amino acids. V lost 0 bases to trimming and J lost 5 bases, with 11 bases between them. This CDR3 reads CASSLAGPGDQPQHF. CDR3 DNA sequence: TGTGCCAGCAGCTTAGCGGGACCCGGGGATCAGCCCCAGCATTTT.

This clonotype showed up just a few times. This chain links TRBV6-6 with TRBJ1-5, with D maybe TRBD1 (5 bases). The CDR3 consists of 15 residues. The V and J ends lost 5 bases and 4 bases respectively, with 15 bases between them. CDR1 is MNHNY and CDR2 is SVGAGI in the germline V gene (reference sequence). CDR3 sequence (DNA): TGTGCCAGCAGTCTCTCCGGAGGGGCTAATCAGCCCCAGCATTTT. Translation: CASSLSGGANQPQHF.

The chain recombines TRBV2 with TRBJ1-5; D is perhaps TRBD1 (6 bases). Between the trimmed V and J ends, which lost 8 bases and 0 bases, there was a span of 23 bases. This CDR3 region has 18 residues. Germline V lookup: CDR1 SNHLY, CDR2 FYNNEI. CDR3 DNA sequence: TGTGCCAGCGGGGGCACAGCCGCCGATGGGCTTAGCAATCAGCCCCAGCATTTT. This sequence encodes CASGGTAADGLSNQPQHF.

V usage is TRBV4-2 and J usage is TRBJ1-1, with D uncertain. The germline V gene has CDR1 LGHNA and CDR2 YNFKEQ. V was trimmed by 0 bases and J by 0 bases, leaving 8 bases between them. CDR3 length equals 15 residues. The CDR3 loop reads CASSQDELMNTEAFF. CDR3 bases: TGTGCCAGCAGCCAAGATGAACTGATGAACACTGAAGCTTTCTTT.